This TCR beta chain comes out of a study of blood T cell repertoires in COVID-19. Study-level information: Sources were T cells, B-cell-depleted T cells, or PBMCs; the material itself was cDNA or gDNA.

In the original processing: Amplified reference gene primers provided the basis for estimating nucleated cell counts. Sequencing used immunoSEQ multiplex PCR; TCRdb keeps in-frame clones, though not all of them. The V and J calls and clone size were taken over from that table, and D and trimming were inferred from the DNA. The sample records around 340,000 clones, almost 90% being singletons. Germline lookup yields CDR1 MDHEN and CDR2 SYDVKM. CDR3 length: 10 amino acids. V dropped 4 bases and J dropped 6 bases, with 4 bases sitting between them. Exposed enrollees encountered a COVID-19 case at some point within 2 weeks before study entry.

The receptor's source is a woman aged 25 to 39 who had been exposed to COVID-19. The sample consisted of PBMCs or T cells enriched from blood (not recorded which). The chain combines TRBV28 with TRBJ2-7; D gene ambiguous. The CDR3: CASSSGEQYF. The CDR3 bases are TGTGCCAGCAGTTCCGGCGAGCAGTACTTC.